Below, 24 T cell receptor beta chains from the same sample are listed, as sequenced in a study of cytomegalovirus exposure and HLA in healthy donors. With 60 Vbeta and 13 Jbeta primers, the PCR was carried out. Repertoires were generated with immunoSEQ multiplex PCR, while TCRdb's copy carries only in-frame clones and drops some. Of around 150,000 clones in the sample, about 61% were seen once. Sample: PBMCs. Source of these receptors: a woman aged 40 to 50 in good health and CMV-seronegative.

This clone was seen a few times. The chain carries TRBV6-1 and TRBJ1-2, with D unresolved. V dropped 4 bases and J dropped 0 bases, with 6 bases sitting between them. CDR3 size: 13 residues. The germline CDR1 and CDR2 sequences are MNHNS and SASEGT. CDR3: CASSVEPNYGYTF. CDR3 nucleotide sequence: TGTGCCAGCAGTGTGGAGCCTAACTATGGCTACACCTTC.

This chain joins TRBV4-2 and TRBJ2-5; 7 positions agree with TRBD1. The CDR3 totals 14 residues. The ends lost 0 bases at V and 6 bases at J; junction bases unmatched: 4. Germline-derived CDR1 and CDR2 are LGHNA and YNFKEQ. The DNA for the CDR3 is TGTGCCAGCAGCCAAGACGACAGGGTCAAGACCCAGTACTTC. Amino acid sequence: CASSQDDRVKTQYF.

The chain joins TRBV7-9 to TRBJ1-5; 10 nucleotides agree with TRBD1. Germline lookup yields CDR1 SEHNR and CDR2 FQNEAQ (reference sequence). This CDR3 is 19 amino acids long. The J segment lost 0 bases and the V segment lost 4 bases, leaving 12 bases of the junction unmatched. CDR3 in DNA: TGTGCCAGCAGCTATCTCGCGGGGACAGGGGAATATAGCAATCAGCCCCAGCATTTT. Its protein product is CASSYLAGTGEYSNQPQHF. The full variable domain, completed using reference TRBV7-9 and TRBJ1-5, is DTGVSQNPRHKITKRGQNVTFRCDPISEHNRLYWYRQTLGQGPEFLTYFQNEAQLEKSRLLSDRFSAERPKGSFSTLEIQRTEQGDSAMYLCASSYLAGTGEYSNQPQHFGDGTRLSIL.

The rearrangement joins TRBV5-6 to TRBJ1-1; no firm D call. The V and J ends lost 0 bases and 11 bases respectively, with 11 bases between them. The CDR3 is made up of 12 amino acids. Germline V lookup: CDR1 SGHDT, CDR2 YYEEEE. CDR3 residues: CASSLGPAGAFF. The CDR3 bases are TGTGCCAGCAGCTTGGGCCCCGCCGGGGCTTTCTTT. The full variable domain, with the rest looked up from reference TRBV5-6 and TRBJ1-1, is DAGVTQSPTHLIKTRGQQVTLRCSPKSGHDTVSWYQQALGQGPQFIFQYYEEEERQRGNFPDRFSGHQFPNYSSELNVNALLLGDSALYLCASSLGPAGAFFGQGTRLTVV.

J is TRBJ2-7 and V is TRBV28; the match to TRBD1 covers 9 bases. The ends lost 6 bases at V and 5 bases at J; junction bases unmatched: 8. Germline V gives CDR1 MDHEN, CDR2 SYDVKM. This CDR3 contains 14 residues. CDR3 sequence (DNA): TGTGCCAGCAGGCTACCGGGACAGGGCAACGAGCAGTACTTC. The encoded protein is CASRLPGQGNEQYF.

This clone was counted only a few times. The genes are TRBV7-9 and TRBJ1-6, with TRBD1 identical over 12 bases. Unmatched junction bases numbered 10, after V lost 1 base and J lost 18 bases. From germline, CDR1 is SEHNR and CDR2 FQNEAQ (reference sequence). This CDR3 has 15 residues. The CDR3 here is CASSLGDRGPEPTHF. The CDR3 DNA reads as TGTGCCAGCAGCTTAGGGGACAGGGGGCCCGAACCGACCCACTTT.

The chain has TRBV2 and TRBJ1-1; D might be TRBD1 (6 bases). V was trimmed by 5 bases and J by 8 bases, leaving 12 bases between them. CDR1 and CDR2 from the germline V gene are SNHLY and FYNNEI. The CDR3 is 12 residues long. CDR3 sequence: CASSFTGTEAFF. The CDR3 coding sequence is TGTGCCAGCAGTTTTACAGGGACGGAAGCTTTCTTT.

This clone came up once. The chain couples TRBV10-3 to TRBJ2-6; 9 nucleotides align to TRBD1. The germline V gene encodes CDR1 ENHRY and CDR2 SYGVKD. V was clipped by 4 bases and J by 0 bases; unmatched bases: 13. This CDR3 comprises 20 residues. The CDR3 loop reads CAISATLMTGGSSGANVLTF. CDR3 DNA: TGTGCCATCAGTGCGACCCTTATGACAGGGGGAAGCTCTGGGGCCAACGTCCTGACTTTC.

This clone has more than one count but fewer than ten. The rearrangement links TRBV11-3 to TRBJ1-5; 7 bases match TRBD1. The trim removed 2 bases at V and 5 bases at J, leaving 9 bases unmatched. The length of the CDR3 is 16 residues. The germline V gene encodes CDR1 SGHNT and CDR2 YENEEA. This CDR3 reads CASSLIRGWSYQPQHF. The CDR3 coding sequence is TGTGCCAGCAGCTTAATCAGGGGGTGGTCATATCAGCCCCAGCATTTT.

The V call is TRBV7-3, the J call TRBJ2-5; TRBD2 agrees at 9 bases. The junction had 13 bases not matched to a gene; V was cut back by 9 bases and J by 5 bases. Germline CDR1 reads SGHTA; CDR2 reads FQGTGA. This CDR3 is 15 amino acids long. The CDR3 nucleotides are TGTGCCAGTTCTTCTAGCGGGGCGGCCGGGGAGACCCAGTACTTC. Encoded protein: CASSSSGAAGETQYF.

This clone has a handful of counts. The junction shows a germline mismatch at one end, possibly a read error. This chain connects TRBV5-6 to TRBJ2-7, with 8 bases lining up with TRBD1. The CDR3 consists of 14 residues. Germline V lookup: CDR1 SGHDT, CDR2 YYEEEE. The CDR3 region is CASSSIRTGNFRWF. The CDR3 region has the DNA TGTGCCAGCAGCTCGATACGGACAGGGAATTTTCGGTGGTTC. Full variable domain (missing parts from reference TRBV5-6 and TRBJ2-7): DAGVTQSPTHLIKTRGQQVTLRCSPKSGHDTVSWYQQALGQGPQFIFQYYEEEERQRGNFPDRFSGHQFPNYSSELNVNALLLGDSALYLCASSSIRTGNFRWFGPGTRLTVT.

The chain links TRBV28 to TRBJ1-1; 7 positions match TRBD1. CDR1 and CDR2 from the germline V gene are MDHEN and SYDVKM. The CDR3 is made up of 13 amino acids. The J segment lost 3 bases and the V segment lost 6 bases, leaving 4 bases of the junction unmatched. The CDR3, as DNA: TGTGCCAGCAGGAGACAGGGACACACTGAAGCTTTCTTT. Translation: CASRRQGHTEAFF.

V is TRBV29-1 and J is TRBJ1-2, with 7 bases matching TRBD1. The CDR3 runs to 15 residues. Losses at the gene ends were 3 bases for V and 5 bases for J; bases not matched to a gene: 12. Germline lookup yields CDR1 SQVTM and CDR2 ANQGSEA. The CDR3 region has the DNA TGCAGCGTTGACCGAACGGCGACAGGGATGTATGGCTACACCTTC. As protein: CSVDRTATGMYGYTF.

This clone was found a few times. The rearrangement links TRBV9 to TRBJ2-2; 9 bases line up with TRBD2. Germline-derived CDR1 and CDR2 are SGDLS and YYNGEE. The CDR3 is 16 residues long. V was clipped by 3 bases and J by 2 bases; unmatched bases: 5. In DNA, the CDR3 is TGTGCCAGCAGCGCATTAGCGGGGGTCAACACCGGGGAGCTGTTTTTT. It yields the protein CASSALAGVNTGELFF.

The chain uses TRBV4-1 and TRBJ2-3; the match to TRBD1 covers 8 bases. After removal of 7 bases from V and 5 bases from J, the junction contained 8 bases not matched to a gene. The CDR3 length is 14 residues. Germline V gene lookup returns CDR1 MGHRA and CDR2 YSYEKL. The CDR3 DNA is TGCGCCAGCAACCCGACAGGGGTGGGAGATACGCAGTATTTT. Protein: CASNPTGVGDTQYF.

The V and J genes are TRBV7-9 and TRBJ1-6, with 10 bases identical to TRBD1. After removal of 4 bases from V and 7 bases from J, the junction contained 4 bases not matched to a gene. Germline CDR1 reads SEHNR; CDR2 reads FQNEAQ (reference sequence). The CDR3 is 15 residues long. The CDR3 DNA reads TGTGCCAGCAGCTGGGACAGGGGCGGGAATTCACCCCTCCACTTT. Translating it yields CASSWDRGGNSPLHF.

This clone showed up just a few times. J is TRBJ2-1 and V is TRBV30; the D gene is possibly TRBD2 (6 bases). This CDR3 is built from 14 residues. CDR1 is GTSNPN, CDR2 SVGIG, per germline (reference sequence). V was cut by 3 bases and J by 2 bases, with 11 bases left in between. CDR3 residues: CAWSGGTAYNEQFF. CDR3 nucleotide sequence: TGTGCCTGGAGCGGCGGGACTGCCTACAATGAGCAGTTCTTC.

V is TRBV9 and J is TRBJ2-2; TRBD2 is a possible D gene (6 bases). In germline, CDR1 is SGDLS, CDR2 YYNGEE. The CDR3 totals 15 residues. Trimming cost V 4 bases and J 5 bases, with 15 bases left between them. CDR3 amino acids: CASSTLAQSTGELFF. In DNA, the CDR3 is TGTGCCAGCAGCACTCTAGCGCAATCAACCGGGGAGCTGTTTTTT.

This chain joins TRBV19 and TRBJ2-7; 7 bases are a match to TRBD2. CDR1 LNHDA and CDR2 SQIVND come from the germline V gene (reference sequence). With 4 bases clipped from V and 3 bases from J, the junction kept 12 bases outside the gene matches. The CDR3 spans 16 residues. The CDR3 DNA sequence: TGTGCCAGTAGTAGGAGCGGGGTAGAGGCGATCTACGAGCAGTACTTC. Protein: CASSRSGVEAIYEQYF. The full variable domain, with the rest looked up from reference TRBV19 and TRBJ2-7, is DGGITQSPKYLFRKEGQNVTLSCEQNLNHDAMYWYRQDPGQGLRLIYYSQIVNDFQKGDIAEGYSVSREKKESFPLTVTSAQKNPTAFYLCASSRSGVEAIYEQYFGPGTRLTVT.

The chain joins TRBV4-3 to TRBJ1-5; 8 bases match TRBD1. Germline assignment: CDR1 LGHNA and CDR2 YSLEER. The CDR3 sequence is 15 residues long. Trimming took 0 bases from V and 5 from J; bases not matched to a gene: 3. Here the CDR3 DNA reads TGCGCCAGCAGCCAAGAGTACAGGGGGGATCAGCCCCAGCATTTT. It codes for CASSQEYRGDQPQHF.

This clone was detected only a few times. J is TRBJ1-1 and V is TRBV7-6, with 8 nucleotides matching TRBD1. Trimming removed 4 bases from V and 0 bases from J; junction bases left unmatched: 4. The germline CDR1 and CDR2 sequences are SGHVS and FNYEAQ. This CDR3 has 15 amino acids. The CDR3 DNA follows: TGTGCCAGCAGCTCTGGACAGGGCATGAACACTGAAGCTTTCTTT. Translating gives CASSSGQGMNTEAFF.

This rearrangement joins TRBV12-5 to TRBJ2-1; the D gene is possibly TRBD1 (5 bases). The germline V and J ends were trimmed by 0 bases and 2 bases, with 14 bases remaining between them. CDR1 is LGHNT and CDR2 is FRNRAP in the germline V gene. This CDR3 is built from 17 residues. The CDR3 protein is CASGLVLGQGPYNEQFF. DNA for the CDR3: TGTGCTAGTGGTTTGGTACTGGGGCAGGGCCCCTACAATGAGCAGTTCTTC.

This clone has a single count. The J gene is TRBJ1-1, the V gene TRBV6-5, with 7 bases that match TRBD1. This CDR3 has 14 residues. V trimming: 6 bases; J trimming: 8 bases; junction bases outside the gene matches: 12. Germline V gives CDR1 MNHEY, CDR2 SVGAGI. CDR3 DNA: TGTGCCAGCAGCCCCAGAGTAGACAGGGTCGAAGCTTTCTTT. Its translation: CASSPRVDRVEAFF.

The DNA for the CDR3 is TGTGCCTCTCGACTAGCGGGGGGGGAGACCCAGTACTTC. Translating gives CASRLAGGETQYF. The chain carries TRBV10-3 and TRBJ2-5; 14 bases match TRBD2. The CDR3 has 13 residues. Trimming removed 11 bases from V and 5 bases from J; junction bases left unmatched: 4. CDR1 is ENHRY and CDR2 is SYGVKD in the germline V gene.